This T cell receptor (beta chain) was captured by sequencing in a study of OX40 agonist ivuxolimab in advanced cancers. Study overall: Patients were treated with ivuxolimab, an agonistic anti-OX40 (CD134) antibody. Treatment received earlier with anti-PD-1, anti-PD-L1 or anti-CTLA-4 agents was allowed, and over 35% had some. Those enrolled were about 80% male, with a mean age of 60 years and ages from about 20 to 90.

Regarding the study as a whole: Researchers report that CD8+ T cells had, on average, more expanded clones than CD4+.

Libraries were prepared by immunoSEQ multiplex PCR; TCRdb keeps only in-frame clonotypes and omits some of them. The sample has fewer than 100,000 clones; approximately 80% are singletons. Points on this clone: Its specificity is not known.

Sequenced material: CD4+ or CD8+ T cells sorted from blood, taken in a trial of the OX40 agonist ivuxolimab. This clonotype was obtained from an adult with an advanced solid tumor such as melanoma, head and neck, liver or kidney cancer.

The CDR3: CASRAGRGQDNYGYTF. In nucleotides, the CDR3 is TGTGCCAGCCGAGCGGGCAGGGGACAGGATAACTATGGCTACACCTTC. V is TRBV5-4 and J is TRBJ1-2, with 8 bases identical to TRBD1. The germline CDR1 and CDR2 sequences are SGHNT and YYREEE (reference sequence). With V trimmed by 7 bases and J by 1 base, 12 bases remained unmatched. The CDR3 loop spans 16 amino acids.